What follows are 17 T cell receptor beta chains derived from one specimen sequenced in a study of cytomegalovirus exposure and HLA in healthy donors. PCR employed 60 Vbeta and 13 Jbeta primers. Profiling relied on immunoSEQ multiplex PCR, and the TCRdb table lists in-frame clones only, not all of them. This table holds some 160,000 clones, 80% to 90% found once. Sequencing was performed on PBMCs. The receptors shown here come from a woman aged 18-29 years in good health and CMV-seronegative.

This chain links TRBV6-5 with TRBJ2-7, with TRBD1 matching over 8 bases. V was clipped by 0 bases and J by 4 bases; unmatched bases: 5. This CDR3 has 15 amino acids. Germline V gene data show CDR1 as MNHEY and CDR2 as SVGAGI. The CDR3 spells CASSYSQGQDYEQYF. CDR3 sequence (DNA): TGTGCCAGCAGTTACTCGCAGGGACAGGATTACGAGCAGTACTTC.

The chain recombines TRBV6-8 with TRBJ1-1; TRBD1 might be the D (5 bases). This CDR3 has 16 residues. V was trimmed by 6 bases and J by 0 bases, leaving 17 bases between them. CDR1 MNHGY and CDR2 SAAAGT come from the germline V gene. CDR3 nucleotide sequence: TGTGCCAGCAGCTTATCTTTGGGGCTTGTGAACACTGAAGCTTTCTTT. Its protein is CASSLSLGLVNTEAFF.

The V call is TRBV30, the J call TRBJ2-5; D is perhaps TRBD2 (5 bases). TRBJ2-7 matches the DNA end more closely, so the J call is doubtful. From germline, CDR1 is GTSNPN and CDR2 SVGIG (reference sequence). This CDR3 contains 16 residues. The chain's CDR3 is CAWSLPGLRELGEQYF. In nucleotides, the CDR3 is TGTGCCTGGAGTCTCCCGGGCCTTAGGGAGCTAGGCGAGCAGTACTTC.

The chain uses TRBV5-1 and TRBJ2-7; perhaps TRBD1 as D (6 bases). The CDR3 totals 14 residues. V lost 4 bases to trimming and J lost 4 bases, with 15 bases between them. Germline V lookup: CDR1 SGHRS, CDR2 YFSETQ. CDR3 sequence: CASSPGHLRYEQYF. CDR3 DNA: TGCGCCAGCAGCCCGGGACACCTGAGGTACGAGCAGTACTTC.

V usage is TRBV29-1 and J usage is TRBJ2-7; TRBD1 matches 7 bases. The CDR3 extends over 15 amino acids. Germline V CDR1 and CDR2: SQVTM, ANQGSEA. The V segment lost 6 bases and the J segment 2 bases; nucleotides outside the gene matches: 13. The chain's CDR3 is CSVSAPGQRAYEQYF. The CDR3 DNA reads as TGCAGCGTCTCAGCGCCGGGACAGAGGGCCTACGAGCAGTACTTC.

This chain connects TRBV30 to TRBJ2-4, with 12 bases lining up with TRBD2. The CDR3 is made up of 14 amino acids. After removal of 1 base from V and 10 bases from J, the junction contained 5 bases not matched to a gene. Per the germline V gene, CDR1 is GTSNPN and CDR2 is SVGIG (reference sequence). The DNA for the CDR3 is TGTGCCTGGAGTGGACTAGCGGGAGCGGGAATTCAGTACTTC. This encodes CAWSGLAGAGIQYF.

The V call is TRBV28, the J call TRBJ1-4; no clear D. CDR1 MDHEN and CDR2 SYDVKM come from the germline V gene. The CDR3 contains 15 residues. The V end was cut by 6 bases, the J end by 8 bases, with 19 bases between. CDR3 loop: CASSLMRSPWEKLFF. The CDR3 DNA sequence: TGTGCCAGCAGCCTCATGCGGTCGCCGTGGGAAAAACTGTTTTTT.

This sequence joins TRBV30 and TRBJ2-3; 7 nucleotides match TRBD2. V shed 5 bases, J shed 1 base, and the junction held 3 bases outside the gene matches. Germline V lookup: CDR1 GTSNPN, CDR2 SVGIG (reference sequence). This CDR3 has 13 amino acids. In nucleotides, the CDR3 is TGTGCCTGGGAGGCGGGGGGCACAGATACGCAGTATTTT. As protein: CAWEAGGTDTQYF.

The J gene is TRBJ2-1, the V gene TRBV4-1, with TRBD1 matching over 7 bases. The CDR3 consists of 15 residues. The junction had 7 bases not matched to a gene; V was cut back by 4 bases and J by 4 bases. Germline V CDR1 and CDR2: MGHRA, YSYEKL. Here the CDR3 reads CASSPLDRDYNEQFF. The CDR3 DNA reads TGCGCCAGCAGCCCCCTAGACAGGGATTACAATGAGCAGTTCTTC.

The gene calls are TRBV6-5 and TRBJ2-3, with 13 bases fitting TRBD2. The germline CDR1 and CDR2 sequences are MNHEY and SVGAGI. This CDR3 has 15 amino acids. Trimming removed 4 bases from V and 4 bases from J; junction bases left unmatched: 2. CDR3 in amino acids: CASSWTSGSSDTQYF. The CDR3 DNA follows: TGTGCCAGCAGTTGGACTAGCGGGAGCTCAGATACGCAGTATTTT.

The rearrangement links TRBV5-6 to TRBJ2-5, with D possibly being TRBD1 (6 bases). With 3 bases removed from V and 3 bases from J, the gap between germline ends came to 12 bases. There are 14 residues in the CDR3. Germline CDR1 is SGHDT and CDR2 is YYEEEE. The CDR3, as DNA: TGTGCCAGCAGCTCCCGGGACACCGAAGAGACCCAGTACTTC. Amino acid sequence: CASSSRDTEETQYF.

This clone is labeled as medium-sized. V usage is TRBV5-4 and J usage is TRBJ1-4; D not certain. Germline CDR1 is SGHNT and CDR2 is YYREEE (reference sequence). CDR3 length equals 12 residues. The ends were cut back, 1 base at V and 7 bases at J, with 5 bases in the middle. CDR3 coding DNA: TGTGCCAGCAGCTTGCTCGGTGAAAAACTGTTTTTT. Encoded protein: CASSLLGEKLFF.

The chain uses TRBV19 and TRBJ2-1; D unclear. V was cut by 3 bases and J by 8 bases, with 20 bases left in between. The V gene's germline CDR1 is LNHDA and CDR2 SQIVND (reference sequence). CDR3 size: 16 residues. CDR3 DNA: TGTGCCAGTAGTATGGCCCCCGGGTGGCACCGTGATGAGCAGTTCTTC. It yields the protein CASSMAPGWHRDEQFF. The whole variable domain, filled in from reference TRBV19 and TRBJ2-1, reads DGGITQSPKYLFRKEGQNVTLSCEQNLNHDAMYWYRQDPGQGLRLIYYSQIVNDFQKGDIAEGYSVSREKKESFPLTVTSAQKNPTAFYLCASSMAPGWHRDEQFFGPGTRLTVL.

The chain carries TRBV18 and TRBJ2-3; no definite D call. CDR1 and CDR2 (germline): KGHSH, LQKENI. The CDR3 runs to 15 residues. The ends were cut back, 0 bases at V and 0 bases at J, with 7 bases in the middle. CDR3 DNA sequence: TGTGCCAGCTCACCACCCCAGTCTAGCACAGATACGCAGTATTTT. Its protein is CASSPPQSSTDTQYF.

The J gene is TRBJ1-3, the V gene TRBV28, with D possibly TRBD1 on 5 matching bases. The V end lost 8 bases, the J end lost 0 bases, and 11 bases lay between the germline ends. The CDR3 consists of 14 residues. Germline V lookup: CDR1 MDHEN, CDR2 SYDVKM. The CDR3 bases are TGTGCCAGCGCCTACGGGGGCTCTGGAAACACCATATATTTT. This translates into CASAYGGSGNTIYF.

The CDR3: CSARGTVTYEQYF. For the CDR3, the DNA is TGCAGCGCCCGAGGGACAGTTACCTACGAGCAGTACTTC. J is TRBJ2-7 and V is TRBV29-1, with 7 bases that match TRBD1. CDR3 length: 13 residues. Germline V gene data show CDR1 as SQVTM and CDR2 as ANQGSEA. The ends lost 7 bases at V and 2 bases at J; junction bases unmatched: 8.

This clone was seen once. The genes are TRBV28 and TRBJ2-7, with a weak D call TRBD1 (7 bases). The germline gives CDR1 MDHEN, CDR2 SYDVKM. The V and J ends lost 8 bases and 6 bases respectively, with 17 bases between them. This CDR3 comprises 13 residues. DNA for the CDR3: TGTGCCAGCTTCAGGGGGGAAAGCTTCGAGCAGTACTTC. The encoded protein is CASFRGESFEQYF.